This T cell receptor beta chain was captured in a study of T cells in Graves' hyperthyroidism and ophthalmopathy. This clonotype was counted at least ten times. Researchers amplified the TCR beta CDR3 regions from RNA transcripts. When the TCR CDR3 underwent first-round RT-PCR, the HTBI primer set was used. TCRdb ran MiXCR on the multiplex PCR reads and lists one entry per CDR3 protein. Among under 700,000 distinct CDR3 sequences listed, roughly a sixth were seen once. Patients were excluded because of uncontrolled infection, other autoimmune disease, pregnancy or lactation. Input material: blood. The TCR was taken from a woman aged 18-29 years with Graves' hyperthyroidism.

The CDR3 spells CASSYRTVNTEAFF. The CDR3 bases are TGTGCCAGCAGTTACCGGACAGTGAACACTGAAGCTTTCTTT. The chain combines TRBV6-6 with TRBJ1-1; the D gene is possibly TRBD1 (6 bases). Germline CDR1 MNHNY, CDR2 SVGAGI (reference sequence). The ends were cut back, 2 bases at V and 0 bases at J, with 7 bases in the middle. The CDR3 runs to 14 residues.